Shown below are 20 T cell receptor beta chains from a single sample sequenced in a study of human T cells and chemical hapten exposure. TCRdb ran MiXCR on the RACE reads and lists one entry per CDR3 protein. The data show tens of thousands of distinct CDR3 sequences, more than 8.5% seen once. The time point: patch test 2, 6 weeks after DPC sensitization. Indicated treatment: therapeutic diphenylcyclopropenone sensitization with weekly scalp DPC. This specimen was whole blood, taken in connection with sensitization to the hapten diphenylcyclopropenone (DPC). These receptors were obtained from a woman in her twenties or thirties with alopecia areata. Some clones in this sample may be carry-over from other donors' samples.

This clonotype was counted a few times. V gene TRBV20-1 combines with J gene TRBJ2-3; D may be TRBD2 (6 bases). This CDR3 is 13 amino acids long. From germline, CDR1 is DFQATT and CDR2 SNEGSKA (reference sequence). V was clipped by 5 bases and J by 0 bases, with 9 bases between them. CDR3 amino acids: CSAPSDSTDTQYF. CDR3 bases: TGCAGTGCTCCTAGCGATAGCACAGATACGCAGTATTTT.

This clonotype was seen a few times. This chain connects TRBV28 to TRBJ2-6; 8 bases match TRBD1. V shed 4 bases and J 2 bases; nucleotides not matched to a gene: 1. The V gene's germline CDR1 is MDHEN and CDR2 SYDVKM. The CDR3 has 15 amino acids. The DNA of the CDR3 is TGTGCCAGCAGTTCACAGGGGGCTGGGGCCAACGTCCTGACTTTC. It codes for CASSSQGAGANVLTF.

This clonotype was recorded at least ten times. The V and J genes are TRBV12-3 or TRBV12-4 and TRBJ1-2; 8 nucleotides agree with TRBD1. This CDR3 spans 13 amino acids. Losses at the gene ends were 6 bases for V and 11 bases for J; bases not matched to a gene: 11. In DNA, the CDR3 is TGTGCCAGCAGGATACCGGGACAGGCCCAATACACCTTC. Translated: CASRIPGQAQYTF.

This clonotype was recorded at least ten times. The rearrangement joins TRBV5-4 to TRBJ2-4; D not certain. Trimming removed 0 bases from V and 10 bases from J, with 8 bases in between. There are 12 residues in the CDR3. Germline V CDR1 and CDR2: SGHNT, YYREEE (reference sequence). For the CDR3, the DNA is TGTGCCAGCAGCTTGGATTCACAGATTCAGTACTTC. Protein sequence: CASSLDSQIQYF.

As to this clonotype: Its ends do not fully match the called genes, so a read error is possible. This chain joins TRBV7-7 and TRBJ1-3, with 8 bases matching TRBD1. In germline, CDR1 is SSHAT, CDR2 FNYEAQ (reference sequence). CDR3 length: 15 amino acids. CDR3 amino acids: CASSLGTGSGNTIYF. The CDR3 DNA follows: TGTGCTAGCAGCCTGGGGACAGGCTCTGGAAACACCATATATTTT.

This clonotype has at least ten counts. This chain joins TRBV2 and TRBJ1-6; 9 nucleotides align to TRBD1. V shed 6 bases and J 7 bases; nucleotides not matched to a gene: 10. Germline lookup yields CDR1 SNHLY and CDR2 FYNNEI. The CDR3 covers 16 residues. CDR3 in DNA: TGTGCCAGCAGGGATAGACGGACAGGGGAGAATTCACCCCTCCACTTT. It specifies CASRDRRTGENSPLHF.

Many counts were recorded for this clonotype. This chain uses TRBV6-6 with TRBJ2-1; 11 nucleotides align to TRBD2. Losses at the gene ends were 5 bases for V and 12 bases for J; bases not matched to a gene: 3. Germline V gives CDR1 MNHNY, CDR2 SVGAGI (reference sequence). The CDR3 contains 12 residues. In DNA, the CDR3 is TGTGCCAGCAGTACGGGACTAGCGGCGCAGTTCTTC. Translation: CASSTGLAAQFF.

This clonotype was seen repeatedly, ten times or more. This CDR3 is CASSQGVGKGANTEAFF. The CDR3 DNA sequence: TGTGCCAGCAGCCAAGGGGTAGGGAAAGGGGCGAACACTGAAGCTTTCTTT. V usage is TRBV3-1 and J usage is TRBJ1-1; D might be TRBD1 (5 bases). From germline, CDR1 is LGHDT and CDR2 YNNKEL (reference sequence). Trimming removed 1 base from V and 1 base from J, with 16 bases in between. There are 17 residues in the CDR3.

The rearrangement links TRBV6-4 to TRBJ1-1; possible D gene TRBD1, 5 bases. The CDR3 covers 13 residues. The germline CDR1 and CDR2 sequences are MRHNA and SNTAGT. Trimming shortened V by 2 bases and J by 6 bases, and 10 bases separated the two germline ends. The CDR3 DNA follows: TGTGCCAGCAGTGACCAGGGAGGTTCTGAAGCTTTCTTT. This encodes CASSDQGGSEAFF.

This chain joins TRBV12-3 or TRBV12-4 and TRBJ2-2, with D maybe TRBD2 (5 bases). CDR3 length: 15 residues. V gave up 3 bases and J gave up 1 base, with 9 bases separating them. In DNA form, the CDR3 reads TGTGCCAGCAGTTTGCTCGAGGGGAACACCGGGGAGCTGTTTTTT. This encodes CASSLLEGNTGELFF.

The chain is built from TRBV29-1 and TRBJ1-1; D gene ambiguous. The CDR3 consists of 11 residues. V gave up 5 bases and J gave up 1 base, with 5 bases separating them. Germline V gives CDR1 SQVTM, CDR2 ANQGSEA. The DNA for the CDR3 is TGCAGCGTTCGAGCGAACACTGAAGCTTTCTTT. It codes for CSVRANTEAFF.

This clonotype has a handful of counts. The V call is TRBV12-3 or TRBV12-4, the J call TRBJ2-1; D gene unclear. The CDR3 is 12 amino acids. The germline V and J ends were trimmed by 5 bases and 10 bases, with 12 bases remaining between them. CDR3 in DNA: TGTGCCAGCAGTCCCTCTAGAAACGAGCAGTTCTTC. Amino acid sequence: CASSPSRNEQFF.

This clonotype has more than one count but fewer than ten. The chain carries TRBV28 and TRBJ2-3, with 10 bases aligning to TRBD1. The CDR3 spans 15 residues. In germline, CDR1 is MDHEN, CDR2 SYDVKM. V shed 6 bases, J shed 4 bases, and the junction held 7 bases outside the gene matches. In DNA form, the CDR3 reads TGTGCCAGCAGACCCGGGACAGGGGTCGCAGATACGCAGTATTTT. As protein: CASRPGTGVADTQYF.

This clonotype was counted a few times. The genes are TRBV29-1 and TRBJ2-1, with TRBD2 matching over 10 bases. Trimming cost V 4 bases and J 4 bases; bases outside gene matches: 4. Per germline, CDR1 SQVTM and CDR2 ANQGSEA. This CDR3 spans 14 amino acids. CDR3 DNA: TGCAGCGTTGGGACTAGCGGTTCTTACAATGAGCAGTTCTTC. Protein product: CSVGTSGSYNEQFF.

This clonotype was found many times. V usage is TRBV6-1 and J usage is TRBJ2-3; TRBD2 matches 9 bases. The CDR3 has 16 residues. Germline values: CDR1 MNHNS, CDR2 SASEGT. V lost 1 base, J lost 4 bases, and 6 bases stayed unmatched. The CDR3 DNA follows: TGTGCCAGCAGTGAAGACGGTAGCGGGAGTGCAGATACGCAGTATTTT. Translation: CASSEDGSGSADTQYF.

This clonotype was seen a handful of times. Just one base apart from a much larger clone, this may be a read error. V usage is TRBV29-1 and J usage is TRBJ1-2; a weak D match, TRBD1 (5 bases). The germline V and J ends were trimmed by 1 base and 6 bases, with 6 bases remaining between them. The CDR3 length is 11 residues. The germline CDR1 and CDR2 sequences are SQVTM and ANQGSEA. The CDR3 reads CSVEAGHGYTF. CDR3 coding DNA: TGCAGCGTTGAAGCAGGGCATGGCTACACCTTC.

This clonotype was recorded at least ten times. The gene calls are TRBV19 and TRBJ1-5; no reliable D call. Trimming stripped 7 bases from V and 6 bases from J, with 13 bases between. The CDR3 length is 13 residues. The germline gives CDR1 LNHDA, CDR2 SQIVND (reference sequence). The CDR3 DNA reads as TGTGCCAGTACGGCGACAAGCCCTCAGCCCCAGCATTTT. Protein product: CASTATSPQPQHF.

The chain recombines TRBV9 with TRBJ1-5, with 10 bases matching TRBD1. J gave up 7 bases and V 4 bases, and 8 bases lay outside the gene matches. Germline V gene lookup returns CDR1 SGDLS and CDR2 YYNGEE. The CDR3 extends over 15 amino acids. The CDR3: CASSPGQGMAQPQHF. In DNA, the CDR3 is TGTGCCAGCAGCCCGGGACAGGGGATGGCACAGCCCCAGCATTTT.

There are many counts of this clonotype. Here the CDR3 reads CASSLDGNRQFF. Written as DNA, the CDR3 is TGTGCCAGCAGCTTAGATGGGAATAGGCAGTTCTTC. The chain has TRBV7-8 and TRBJ2-1; D gene ambiguous. This CDR3 has 12 amino acids. From germline, CDR1 is SGHVS and CDR2 FQNEAQ. Deletions cut 1 base from V and 12 bases from J, with 10 bases between.

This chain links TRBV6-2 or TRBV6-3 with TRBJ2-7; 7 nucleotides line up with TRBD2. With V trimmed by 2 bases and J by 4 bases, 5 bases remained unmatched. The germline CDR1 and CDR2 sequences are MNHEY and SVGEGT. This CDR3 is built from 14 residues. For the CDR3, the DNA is TGTGCCAGCAGTTACAGCGGGACGAAGTACGAGCAGTACTTC. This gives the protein CASSYSGTKYEQYF.